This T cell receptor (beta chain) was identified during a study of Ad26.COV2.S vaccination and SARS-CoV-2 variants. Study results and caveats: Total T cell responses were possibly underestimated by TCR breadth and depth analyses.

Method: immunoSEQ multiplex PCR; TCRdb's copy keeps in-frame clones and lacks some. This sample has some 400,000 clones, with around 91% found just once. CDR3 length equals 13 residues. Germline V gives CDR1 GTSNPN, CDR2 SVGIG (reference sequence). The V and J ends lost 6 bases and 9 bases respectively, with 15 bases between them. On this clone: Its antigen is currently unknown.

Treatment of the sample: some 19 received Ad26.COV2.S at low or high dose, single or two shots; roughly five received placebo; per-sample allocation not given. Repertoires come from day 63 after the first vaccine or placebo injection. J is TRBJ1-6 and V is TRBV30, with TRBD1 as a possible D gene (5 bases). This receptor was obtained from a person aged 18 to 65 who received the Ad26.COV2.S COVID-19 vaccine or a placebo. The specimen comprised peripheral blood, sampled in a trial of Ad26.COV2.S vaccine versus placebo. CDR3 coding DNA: TGTGCCTGTGAGAAAGGGGAGGGTTCACCCCTCCACTTT. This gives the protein CACEKGEGSPLHF. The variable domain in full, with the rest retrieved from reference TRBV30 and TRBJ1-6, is SQTIHQWPATLVQPVGSPLSLECTVEGTSNPNLYWYRQAAGRGLQLLFYSVGIGQISSEVPQNLSASRPQDRQFILSSKKLLLSDSGFYLCACEKGEGSPLHFGNGTRLTVT.